This entry lists 16 T cell receptor beta chains sequenced from one sample in a study of cytomegalovirus exposure and HLA in healthy donors (dated by TCRdb to 2017 to 2019). Library prep was done by the immunoSEQ multiplex PCR assay. The multiplex PCR relied on a mix of 60 forward primers for TCR Vbeta segments and 13 reverse primers for TCR Jbeta segments. TCRdb took over this immuneACCESS table, retaining in-frame rearrangements with V and J assigned. Such tables are incomplete; in checked studies, under half of the missing clones stem from an unresolved V gene, and the remainder is unexplained. For this sample the table gives 200,000 or so clones, of which over 75% were detected only once. Of the sample, around 0.1% falls within the top ten clones. Sample: PBMCs. The origin of the receptors is a boy aged 2-15 years in good health and CMV-seronegative.

The chain employs TRBV9 and TRBJ1-2; D is unclear. V dropped 0 bases and J dropped 4 bases, with 13 bases sitting between them. The germline V gene has CDR1 SGDLS and CDR2 YYNGEE. There are 15 residues in the CDR3. CDR3: CASSVATEVFYGYTF. The CDR3 coding sequence is TGTGCCAGCAGCGTAGCTACGGAGGTCTTCTATGGCTACACCTTC.

J is TRBJ2-3 and V is TRBV5-1; D remains ambiguous. The V gene's germline CDR1 is SGHRS and CDR2 YFSETQ. CDR3 size: 16 residues. The V gene lost 1 base and the J gene lost 0 bases, with 12 bases spanning the gap. In DNA, the CDR3 is TGCGCCAGCAGCTTGATAGCTCAAGGAAGCACAGATACGCAGTATTTT. This encodes CASSLIAQGSTDTQYF.

This chain links TRBV10-2 with TRBJ2-7; 8 bases fit TRBD1. After removal of 3 bases from V and 2 bases from J, the junction contained 6 bases not matched to a gene. The CDR3 is 15 residues long. The germline V gene has CDR1 WSHSY and CDR2 SAAADI. CDR3 DNA sequence: TGCGCCAGCAGTGACCAGGGGACAGGCGCCTACGAGCAGTACTTC. Translated: CASSDQGTGAYEQYF.

There are a few counts of this clone. This chain connects TRBV4-1 to TRBJ2-5; 8 bases are a match to TRBD2. Unmatched junction bases numbered 4, after V lost 0 bases and J lost 1 base. Germline CDR1 reads MGHRA; CDR2 reads YSYEKL. This CDR3 has 16 amino acids. The CDR3 bases are TGCGCCAGCAGCCAAGATTACACTAGCGGCCAAGAGACCCAGTACTTC. As protein: CASSQDYTSGQETQYF.

This clone was seen just once. This chain links TRBV6-6 with TRBJ2-7, with D possibly being TRBD2 (6 bases). Germline V lookup: CDR1 MNHNY, CDR2 SVGAGI (reference sequence). The CDR3 has 13 residues. The V and J ends lost 6 bases and 6 bases respectively, with 15 bases between them. CDR3 coding DNA: TGTGCCAGCAGGGGGGGTGGGTCTCGCGAGCAGTACTTC. This translates into CASRGGGSREQYF.

Comments on this clone: Additional DNA sequences in this sample encode the identical CDR3. The V and J genes are TRBV5-1 and TRBJ1-1; 7 nucleotides line up with TRBD1. CDR1 and CDR2 from the germline V gene are SGHRS and YFSETQ. Trimming at V came to 0 bases and at J to 1 base, leaving 0 bases not matched to a gene. This CDR3 contains 14 residues. Here the CDR3 DNA reads TGCGCCAGCAGCTTGGCAGGGGGGAACACTGAAGCTTTCTTT. Translating it yields CASSLAGGNTEAFF.

The table lists this clone with a few counts. The V call is TRBV7-2, the J call TRBJ2-2; no definite D call. Germline assignment: CDR1 SGHTA and CDR2 FQGNSA. V was pared by 2 bases and J by 3 bases, with 10 bases between. The CDR3 extends over 15 amino acids. CDR3 DNA: TGTGCCAGCAGCTTACTGGCGGCACACACCGGGGAGCTGTTTTTT. Protein: CASSLLAAHTGELFF.

This clone is a singleton in its sample. The rearrangement joins TRBV13 to TRBJ2-1; D ambiguous. The V end was cut by 0 bases, the J end by 7 bases, with 7 bases between. CDR3 length: 13 amino acids. Germline V gene sequence: CDR1 PRHDT, CDR2 FYEKMQ (reference sequence). The CDR3 nucleotides are TGTGCCAGCAGCTTAGGGAGGCCAAATGAGCAGTTCTTC. This codes for CASSLGRPNEQFF.

This chain uses TRBV6-5 with TRBJ2-1; D may be TRBD2 (6 bases). Trimming shortened V by 6 bases and J by 7 bases, and 13 bases separated the two germline ends. CDR3 length: 13 residues. Germline V gene data show CDR1 as MNHEY and CDR2 as SVGAGI. CDR3 amino acids: CASSPPGVNEQFF. CDR3 DNA: TGTGCCAGCAGCCCCCCGGGGGTTAATGAGCAGTTCTTC.

This clone was counted between two and nine times. The rearrangement links TRBV10-3 to TRBJ2-1; tentatively, D is TRBD2 (5 bases). Trimming removed 2 bases from V and 4 bases from J, with 15 bases in between. The CDR3 has 16 amino acids. Germline V gene sequence: CDR1 ENHRY, CDR2 SYGVKD. The CDR3, as DNA: TGTGCCATCAGTGAGGCGGGCGGGTCAACGTACAATGAGCAGTTCTTC. It is translated as CAISEAGGSTYNEQFF.

J is TRBJ1-4 and V is TRBV19, with 7 bases lining up with TRBD1. After removal of 8 bases from V and 7 bases from J, the junction contained 10 bases not matched to a gene. The V gene's germline CDR1 is LNHDA and CDR2 SQIVND (reference sequence). The CDR3 sequence is 14 residues long. Here the CDR3 DNA reads TGTGCCAGTGGAACAGGGGCATGGGGTGAAAAACTGTTTTTT. Protein sequence: CASGTGAWGEKLFF.

The chain joins TRBV7-8 to TRBJ1-1; TRBD1 might be the D (6 bases). Trimming pared 2 bases from V and 1 base from J, leaving 11 bases between. Germline CDR1 and CDR2: SGHVS and FQNEAQ. The CDR3 sequence is 15 residues long. CDR3 sequence reads: CASSLRGGTNTEAFF. CDR3 bases: TGTGCCAGCAGCTTACGAGGGGGTACGAACACTGAAGCTTTCTTT.

J is TRBJ2-1 and V is TRBV10-3; 9 bases map to TRBD1. Trimming took 9 bases from V and 10 from J; bases not matched to a gene: 4. The CDR3 is 11 residues long. Germline V gene sequence: CDR1 ENHRY, CDR2 SYGVKD. CDR3 amino acids: CAMGTGREQFF. CDR3 DNA: TGTGCCATGGGGACAGGGAGGGAGCAGTTCTTC.

The J gene is TRBJ2-7, the V gene TRBV4-1; a weak D match, TRBD2 (6 bases). Germline V CDR1 and CDR2: MGHRA, YSYEKL. Trimming pared 0 bases from V and 3 bases from J, leaving 9 bases between. CDR3 length: 14 residues. CDR3 protein: CASSQDMGGYEQYF. CDR3 nucleotides: TGCGCCAGCAGCCAAGATATGGGGGGCTACGAGCAGTACTTC.

This sequence joins TRBV7-2 and TRBJ1-1; 7 nucleotides align to TRBD1. Germline CDR1 and CDR2: SGHTA and FQGNSA. V lost 5 bases to trimming and J lost 2 bases; unmatched junction nucleotides: 8. The CDR3 has 15 residues. For the CDR3, the DNA is TGTGCCAGCAGCCTGGCGACAGGGATAAACACTGAAGCTTTCTTT. Translating gives CASSLATGINTEAFF.

The chain carries TRBV7-8 and TRBJ1-1; D gene uncertain. The germline gives CDR1 SGHVS, CDR2 FQNEAQ. This CDR3 spans 12 amino acids. Trimming stripped 2 bases from V and 5 bases from J, with 6 bases between. The CDR3 protein is CASSLTGTEAFF. CDR3 coding DNA: TGTGCCAGCAGCTTAACGGGGACTGAAGCTTTCTTT.